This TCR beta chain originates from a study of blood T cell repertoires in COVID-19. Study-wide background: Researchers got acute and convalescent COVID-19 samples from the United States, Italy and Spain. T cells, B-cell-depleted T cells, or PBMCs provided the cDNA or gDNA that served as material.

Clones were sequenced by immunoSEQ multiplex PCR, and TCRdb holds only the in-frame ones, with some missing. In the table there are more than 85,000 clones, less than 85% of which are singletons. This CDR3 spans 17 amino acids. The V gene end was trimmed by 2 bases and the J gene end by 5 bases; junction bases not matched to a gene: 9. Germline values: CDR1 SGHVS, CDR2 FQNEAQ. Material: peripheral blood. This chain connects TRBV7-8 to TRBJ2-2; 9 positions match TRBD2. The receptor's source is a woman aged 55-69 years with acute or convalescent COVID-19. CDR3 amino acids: CASSLMREGLGTGELFF. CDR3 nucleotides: TGTGCCAGCAGCTTAATGCGGGAGGGCCTCGGGACCGGGGAGCTGTTTTTT.